The clone carrying this T cell receptor (beta chain) was counted a single time. The data were obtained in a study of T cell changes during pregnancy in multiple sclerosis. Only in-frame clones appear in the TCRdb table, and some are missing; sequencing was by immunoSEQ multiplex PCR. The sample has under 95,000 clones; roughly 90% are singletons. Per the germline V gene, CDR1 is MNHEY and CDR2 is SMNVEV (reference sequence). V shed 4 bases, J shed 6 bases, and the junction held 10 bases outside the gene matches. There are 16 residues in the CDR3. This TCR was sampled from a female donor with multiple sclerosis, enrolled in a pregnancy study. The sample in question was peripheral blood, obtained in the second trimester of pregnancy. J is TRBJ1-5 and V is TRBV27, with TRBD1 matching over 9 bases. The CDR3 loop reads CASSSLQGAIGQPQHF. The CDR3 region has the DNA TGTGCCAGCAGTTCATTACAGGGGGCGATAGGTCAGCCCCAGCATTTT.